This is a list of T cell receptor beta chains from one sample in a study of T-cell memory formation after mild COVID-19. TCRdb processed the 5' RACE reads anew with MiXCR; each CDR3 protein has one entry. The sample lists 450,000 or so distinct CDR3 sequences; approximately 20% were seen once. The specimen was PBMCs or a T cell subset sorted from them (not recorded which). These TCRs come from an adult woman who had mild COVID-19 (a few samples of this study predate the infection). Cell type and time point are not known. The CDR3 runs from the conserved cysteine through the conserved F or W. D genes are given only for firm matches. Clone size is shown for a subset of rows, as once, few, many or a class of expanded clone.

D,size,V,J,DNA,CDR3
-,few,TRBV5-1,TRBJ1-5,TGCGCCAGCAGCTTGGCCTATGGCAATCAGCCCCAGCATTTT,CASSLAYGNQPQHF
TRBD2,few,TRBV18,TRBJ2-7,TGTGCCAGCTCACCACCTGCGGGGGGGAGGTACGAGCAGTACTTC,CASSPPAGGRYEQYF
-,-,TRBV29-1,TRBJ1-4,TGCAGCGTTGCACTTGAGGGGCTTAATGAAAAACTGTTTTTT,CSVALEGLNEKLFF
-,-,TRBV19,TRBJ2-7,TGTGCCAGTAGTAGCCCTCATACTGGCAGCTACACCTACGAGCAGTACTTC,CASSSPHTGSYTYEQYF
TRBD2,few,TRBV29-1,TRBJ2-1,TGCAGCGTTGAATCTGGGGTCGGGAGGGCGGTGAACCATGAGCAGTTCTTC,CSVESGVGRAVNHEQFF
TRBD1,-,TRBV7-3,TRBJ2-5,TGTGCCAGCAGCTTACACAGCCGGGACAGGGGGCCGGAGACCCAGTACTTC,CASSLHSRDRGPETQYF
-,-,TRBV29-1,TRBJ2-3,TGCAGCGGACGGGGAAATGCAGATACGCAGTATTTT,CSGRGNADTQYF
-,few,TRBV7-3,TRBJ2-1,TGTGCCAGCAGCGAGAAGACGTCTGCTGGGTACAATGAGCAGTTCTTC,CASSEKTSAGYNEQFF
-,few,TRBV20-1,TRBJ2-7,TGCAGTGCTCCCCCGGCGGGATCATACTCCTACGAGCAGTACTTC,CSAPPAGSYSYEQYF
-,once,TRBV5-1,TRBJ2-2,TGCGCCAGCAGCCACCCCCCCCGGGCAGGGGTCACCGGGGAGCTGTTTTTT,CASSHPPRAGVTGELFF
-,-,TRBV12-3/TRBV12-4,TRBJ1-2,TGTGCCAGCAGTTTCACACAGGCCCCAAACTATGGCTACACCTTC,CASSFTQAPNYGYTF
TRBD2,-,TRBV12-3/TRBV12-4,TRBJ2-5,TGTGCCAGCAGCCCCGGGACTAGCGGGAGTCTTATCCGTCAAGAGACCCAGTACTTC,CASSPGTSGSLIRQETQYF
TRBD2,-,TRBV20-1,TRBJ2-7,TGCAGTGCATTGCCTAGCGGGTCCTACGAGCAGTACTTC,CSALPSGSYEQYF
TRBD1,few,TRBV30,TRBJ1-2,TGTGCCTGGAGCCTACCAGGGACAGGGTACGGCTACACCTTC,CAWSLPGTGYGYTF
-,-,TRBV5-1,TRBJ1-1,TGCGCCAGCAGCTTGGAGCGGCCAAACACTGAAGCTTTCTTT,CASSLERPNTEAFF
TRBD2,many,TRBV5-6,TRBJ2-7,TGTGCCAGCAGCGCAACCTTAAGACTAGCGGGTTCCTACGAGCAGTACTTC,CASSATLRLAGSYEQYF
-,-,TRBV5-1,TRBJ1-2,TGCGCCAGCAGCTTCTACGGTAACTATGGCTACACCTTC,CASSFYGNYGYTF
-,many,TRBV5-5,TRBJ2-3,TGTGCCAGCAGCTTGTACGTCACAGATACGCAGTATTTT,CASSLYVTDTQYF
TRBD2,few,TRBV7-6,TRBJ2-7,TGTGCCAGCAGCACCTCACCGGGACTAGCGCCTACCTACGAGCAGTACTTC,CASSTSPGLAPTYEQYF
TRBD2,few,TRBV12-3/TRBV12-4,TRBJ2-7,TGTGCCAGCAGTTGGGGACTAGAGGGCTACGAGCAGTACTTC,CASSWGLEGYEQYF
-,few,TRBV7-2,TRBJ1-2,TGTGCCAGCAGCCCGCGGCAGCTGCTCTATGGCTACACCTTC,CASSPRQLLYGYTF
TRBD2,once,TRBV18,TRBJ2-7,TGTGCCAGCTCACTAGGACTAGAGGGATACGAGCAGTACTTC,CASSLGLEGYEQYF
-,-,TRBV6-6,TRBJ1-3,TGTGCCAGCAGTTCCCCCCCGTACGGACGCTCTGGAAACACCATATATTTT,CASSSPPYGRSGNTIYF